The rows below give T cell receptor beta chains drawn from one sample of a study of blood T cell repertoires in COVID-19. Assay: immunoSEQ multiplex PCR; the TCRdb copy retains only in-frame clones and omits some. The table records approximately 240,000 clones, 80% to 90% of them present only once. The source material was PBMCs or T cells enriched from blood (not recorded which). The receptors were gathered from a woman in her late teens or twenties in a cohort exposed to, infected with or recovered from COVID-19 (not recorded which). Both conserved end residues are part of each CDR3. The D gene is left open where the match is weak. Clone size is given for some rows only: seen once, a few or many times, or a class if the clone is expanded.

TRBD2	.	TRBV6-5	TRBJ2-3	CASNRLAGGTDTQYF	TGTGCCAGCAATCGACTAGCGGGGGGCACAGATACGCAGTATTTT
.	.	TRBV7-9	TRBJ1-1	CASSRIAGQNTEAFF	TGTGCCAGCAGCCGAATAGCGGGACAGAACACTGAAGCTTTCTTT
TRBD1	.	TRBV15	TRBJ1-1	CATSRGDREYTEAFF	TGTGCCACCAGCAGGGGGGACAGGGAGTACACTGAAGCTTTCTTT
TRBD1	.	TRBV4-1	TRBJ2-7	CASSPTDPGTVEQYF	TGCGCCAGCAGCCCGACGGACCCGGGGACAGTCGAGCAGTACTTC
TRBD1	.	TRBV28	TRBJ1-2	CASSGRTGKNYGYTF	TGTGCCAGCAGTGGGAGGACAGGGAAGAACTATGGCTACACCTTC
TRBD2	few	TRBV2	TRBJ2-7	CASSENGLAGVEQYF	TGTGCCAGCAGTGAAAATGGACTAGCGGGAGTTGAGCAGTACTTC
TRBD2	once	TRBV5-1	TRBJ2-1	CASSSTLAGGPPNEQFF	TGCGCCAGCAGCTCCACCTTAGCGGGGGGGCCCCCCAATGAGCAGTTCTTC
.	once	TRBV28	TRBJ1-4	CASSPPGAAPPNNEKLFF	TGTGCCAGCAGTCCCCCAGGGGCCGCCCCACCAAATAATGAAAAACTGTTTTTT
TRBD1	.	TRBV5-8	TRBJ2-7	CASSLGQGLSYEQYF	TGTGCCAGCAGCCTTGGACAGGGTTTATCCTACGAGCAGTACTTC
.	once	TRBV10-3	TRBJ1-6	CAISEVPDMGSPLHF	TGTGCCATCAGTGAAGTCCCCGACATGGGTTCACCCCTCCACTTT